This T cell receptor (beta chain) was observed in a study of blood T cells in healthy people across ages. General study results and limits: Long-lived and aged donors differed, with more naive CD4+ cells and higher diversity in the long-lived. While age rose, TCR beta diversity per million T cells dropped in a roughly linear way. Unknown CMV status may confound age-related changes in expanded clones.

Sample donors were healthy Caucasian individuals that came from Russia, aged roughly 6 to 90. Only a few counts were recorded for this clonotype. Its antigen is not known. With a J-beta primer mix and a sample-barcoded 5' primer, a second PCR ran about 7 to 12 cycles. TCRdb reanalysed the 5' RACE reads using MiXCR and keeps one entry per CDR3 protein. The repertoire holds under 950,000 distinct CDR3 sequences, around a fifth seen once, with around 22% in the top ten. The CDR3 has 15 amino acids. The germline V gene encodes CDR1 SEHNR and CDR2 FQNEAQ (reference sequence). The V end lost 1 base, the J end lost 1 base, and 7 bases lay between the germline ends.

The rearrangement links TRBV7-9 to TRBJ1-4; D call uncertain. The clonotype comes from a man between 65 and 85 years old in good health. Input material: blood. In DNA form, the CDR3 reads TGTGCCAGCAGCTTAGGCACTCTAACTAATGAAAAACTGTTTTTT. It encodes CASSLGTLTNEKLFF.